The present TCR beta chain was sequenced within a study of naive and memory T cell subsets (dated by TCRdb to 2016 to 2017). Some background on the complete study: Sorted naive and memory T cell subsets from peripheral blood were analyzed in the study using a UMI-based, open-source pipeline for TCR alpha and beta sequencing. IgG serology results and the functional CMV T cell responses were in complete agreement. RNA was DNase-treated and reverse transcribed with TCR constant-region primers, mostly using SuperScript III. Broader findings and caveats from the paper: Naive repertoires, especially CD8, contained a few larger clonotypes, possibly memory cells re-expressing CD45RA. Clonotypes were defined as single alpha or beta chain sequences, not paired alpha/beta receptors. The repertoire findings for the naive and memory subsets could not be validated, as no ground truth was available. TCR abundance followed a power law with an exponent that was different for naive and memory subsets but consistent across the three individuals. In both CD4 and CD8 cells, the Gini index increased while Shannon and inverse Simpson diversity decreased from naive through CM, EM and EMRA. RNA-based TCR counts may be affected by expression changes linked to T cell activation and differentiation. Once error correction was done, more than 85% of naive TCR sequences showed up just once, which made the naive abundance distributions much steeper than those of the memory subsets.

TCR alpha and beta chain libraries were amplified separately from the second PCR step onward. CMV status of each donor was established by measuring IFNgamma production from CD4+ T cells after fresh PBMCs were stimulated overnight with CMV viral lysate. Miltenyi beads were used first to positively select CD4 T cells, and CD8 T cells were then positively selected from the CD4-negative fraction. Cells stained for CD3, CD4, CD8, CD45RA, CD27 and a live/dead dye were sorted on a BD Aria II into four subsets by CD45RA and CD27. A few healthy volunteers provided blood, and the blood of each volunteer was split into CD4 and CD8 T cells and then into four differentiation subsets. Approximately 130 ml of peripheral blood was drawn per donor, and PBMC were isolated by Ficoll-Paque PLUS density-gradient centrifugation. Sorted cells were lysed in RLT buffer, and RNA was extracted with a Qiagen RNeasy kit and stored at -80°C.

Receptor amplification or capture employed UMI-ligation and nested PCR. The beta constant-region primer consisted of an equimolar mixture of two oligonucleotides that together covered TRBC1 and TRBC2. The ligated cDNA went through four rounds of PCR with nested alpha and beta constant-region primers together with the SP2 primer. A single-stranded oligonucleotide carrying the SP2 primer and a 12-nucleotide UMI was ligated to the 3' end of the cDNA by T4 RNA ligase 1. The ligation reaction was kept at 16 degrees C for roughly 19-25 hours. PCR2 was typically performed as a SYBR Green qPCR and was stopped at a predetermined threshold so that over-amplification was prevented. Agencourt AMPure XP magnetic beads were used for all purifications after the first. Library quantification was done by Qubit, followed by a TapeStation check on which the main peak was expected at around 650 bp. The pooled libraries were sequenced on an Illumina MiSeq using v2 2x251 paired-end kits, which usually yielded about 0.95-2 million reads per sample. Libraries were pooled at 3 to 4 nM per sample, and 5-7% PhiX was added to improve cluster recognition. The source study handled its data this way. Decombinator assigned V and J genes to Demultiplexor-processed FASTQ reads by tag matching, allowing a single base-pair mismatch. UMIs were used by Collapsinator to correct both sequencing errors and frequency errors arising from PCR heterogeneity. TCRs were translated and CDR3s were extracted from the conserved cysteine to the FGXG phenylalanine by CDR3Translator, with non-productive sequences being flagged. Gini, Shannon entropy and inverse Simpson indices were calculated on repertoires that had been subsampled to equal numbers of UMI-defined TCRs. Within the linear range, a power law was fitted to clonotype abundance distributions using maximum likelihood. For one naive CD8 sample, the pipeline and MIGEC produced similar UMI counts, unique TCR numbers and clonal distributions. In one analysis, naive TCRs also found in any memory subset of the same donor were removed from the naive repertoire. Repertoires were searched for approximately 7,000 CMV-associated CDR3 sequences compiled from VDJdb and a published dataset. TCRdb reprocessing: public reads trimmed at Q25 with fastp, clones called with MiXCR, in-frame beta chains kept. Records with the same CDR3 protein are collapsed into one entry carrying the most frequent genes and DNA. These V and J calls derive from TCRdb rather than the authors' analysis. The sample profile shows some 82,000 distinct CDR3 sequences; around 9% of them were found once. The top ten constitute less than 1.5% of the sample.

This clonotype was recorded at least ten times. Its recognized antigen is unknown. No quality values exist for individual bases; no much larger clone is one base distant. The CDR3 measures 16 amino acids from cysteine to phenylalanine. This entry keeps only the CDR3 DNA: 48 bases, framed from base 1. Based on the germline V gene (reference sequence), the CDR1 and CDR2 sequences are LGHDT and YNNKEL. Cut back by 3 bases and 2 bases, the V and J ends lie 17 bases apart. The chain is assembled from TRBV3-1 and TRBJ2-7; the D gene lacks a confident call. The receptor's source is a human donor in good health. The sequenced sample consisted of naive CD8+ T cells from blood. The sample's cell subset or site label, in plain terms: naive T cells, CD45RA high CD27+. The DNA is TGTGCCAGCAGCCAGGACCCCGGGCCGTCCACCTACGAGCAGTACTTC. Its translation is CASSQDPGPSTYEQYF.